This TCR beta chain was recovered during a study of blood T cell repertoires in COVID-19. Study-level background: PBMCs, B-cell-depleted T cells, or T cells were the source of the cDNA or gDNA that made up the material.

The assay was immunoSEQ multiplex PCR, and TCRdb's table has in-frame clones only and misses some. The sample has just over 300,000 clones, more than 75% seen once; the top ten hold 4% to 5%. Categorization into cohorts depended on clinical history that participants reported. The study counted Cohort 3 donors as recovered given two negative PCRs, clearance, or symptom resolution. Germline V gives CDR1 SGHTA, CDR2 FQGNSA. This CDR3 contains 14 residues. The ends were cut back, 4 bases at V and 0 bases at J, with 9 bases in the middle. The rearrangement uses TRBV7-2 and TRBJ1-1; no reliable D call. The sequenced sample was PBMCs or T cells enriched from blood (not recorded which). This TCR came from a man aged 30-40 years who had recovered from COVID-19. The CDR3 protein is CASSSMSMNTEAFF. Written as DNA, the CDR3 is TGTGCCAGCAGCTCGATGAGTATGAACACTGAAGCTTTCTTT. The variable domain in full, completed from reference TRBV7-2 and TRBJ1-1, reads GAGVSQSPSNKVTEKGKDVELRCDPISGHTALYWYRQSLGQGLEFLIYFQGNSAPDKSGLPSDRFSAERTGGSVSTLTIQRTQQEDSAVYLCASSSMSMNTEAFFGQGTRLTVV.